The 2 T cell receptor beta chains below were found in one sample sequenced in a study of blood T cell repertoires in COVID-19. Assay: immunoSEQ multiplex PCR; the TCRdb copy retains only in-frame clones and omits some. The sample records 250,000 or so clones, approximately 83% being singletons. Sample: peripheral blood. The receptors come from a man aged 30 to 45 who had recovered from COVID-19.

The rearrangement links TRBV2 to TRBJ2-1, with 11 positions matching TRBD2. The CDR3 loop spans 16 amino acids. Trimming cost V 2 bases and J 4 bases; bases outside gene matches: 4. Germline V gene data show CDR1 as SNHLY and CDR2 as FYNNEI. The CDR3 protein is CASSERLAGGYNEQFF. The CDR3 nucleotides read TGTGCCAGCAGTGAACGGCTAGCGGGGGGTTACAATGAGCAGTTCTTC.

The CDR3 is CATSDPDRGEAFF. The CDR3, as DNA: TGTGCCACCAGTGATCCTGACAGGGGTGAAGCTTTCTTT. The gene calls are TRBV24-1 and TRBJ1-1, with 8 bases fitting TRBD1. Trimming took 3 bases from V and 7 from J; bases not matched to a gene: 3. Germline V gene sequence: CDR1 KGHDR, CDR2 SFDVKD. This CDR3 is built from 13 residues.